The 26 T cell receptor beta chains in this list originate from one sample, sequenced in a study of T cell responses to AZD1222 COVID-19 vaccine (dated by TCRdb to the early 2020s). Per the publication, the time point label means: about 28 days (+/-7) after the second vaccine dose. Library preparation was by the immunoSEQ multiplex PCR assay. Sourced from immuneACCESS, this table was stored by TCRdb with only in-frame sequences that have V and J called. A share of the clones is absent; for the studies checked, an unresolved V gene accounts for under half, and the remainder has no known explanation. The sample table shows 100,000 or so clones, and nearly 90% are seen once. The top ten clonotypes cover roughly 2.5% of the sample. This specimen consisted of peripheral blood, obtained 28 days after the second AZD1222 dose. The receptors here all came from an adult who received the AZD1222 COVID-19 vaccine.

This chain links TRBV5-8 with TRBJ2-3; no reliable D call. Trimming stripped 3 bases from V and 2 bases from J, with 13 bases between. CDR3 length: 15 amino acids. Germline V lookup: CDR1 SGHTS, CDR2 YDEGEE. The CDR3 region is CASSWTGGNTDTQYF. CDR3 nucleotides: TGTGCCAGCAGCTGGACGGGCGGAAACACAGATACGCAGTATTTT.

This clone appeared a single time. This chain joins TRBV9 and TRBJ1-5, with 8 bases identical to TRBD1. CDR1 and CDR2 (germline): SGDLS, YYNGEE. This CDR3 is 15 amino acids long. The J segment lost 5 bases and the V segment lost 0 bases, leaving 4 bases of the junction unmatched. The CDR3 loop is CASSVVLQGDQPQHF. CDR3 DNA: TGTGCCAGCAGCGTAGTCTTACAGGGGGATCAGCCCCAGCATTTT.

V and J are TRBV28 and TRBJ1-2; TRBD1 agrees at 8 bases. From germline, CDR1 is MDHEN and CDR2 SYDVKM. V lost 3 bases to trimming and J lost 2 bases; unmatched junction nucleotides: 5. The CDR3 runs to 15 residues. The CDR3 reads CASSLAAGGNYGYTF. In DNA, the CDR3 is TGTGCCAGCAGTTTGGCCGCAGGGGGCAACTATGGCTACACCTTC.

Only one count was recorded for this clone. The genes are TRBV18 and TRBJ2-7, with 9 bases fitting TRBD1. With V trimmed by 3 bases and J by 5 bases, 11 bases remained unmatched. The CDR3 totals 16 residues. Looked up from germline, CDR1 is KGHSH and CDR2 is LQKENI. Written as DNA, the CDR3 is TGTGCCAGCTCACCGAGGGGACAGGGCCGGGCCCACGAGCAGTACTTC. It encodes CASSPRGQGRAHEQYF.

The CDR3 nucleotides are TGTGCCAGCAGCCAAGATGGAGGGATAGGAGAGACCCAGTACTTC. Amino acids: CASSQDGGIGETQYF. The J gene is TRBJ2-5, the V gene TRBV4-2; D perhaps matches TRBD2 (6 bases). This CDR3 spans 15 amino acids. The germline V and J ends were trimmed by 0 bases and 4 bases, with 12 bases remaining between them. Germline CDR1 and CDR2: LGHNA and YNFKEQ.

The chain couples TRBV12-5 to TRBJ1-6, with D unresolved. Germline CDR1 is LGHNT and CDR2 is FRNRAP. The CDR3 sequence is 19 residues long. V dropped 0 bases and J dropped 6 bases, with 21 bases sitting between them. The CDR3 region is CASGLVRSGSGLINSPLHF. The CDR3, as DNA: TGTGCTAGTGGTTTGGTACGAAGCGGGTCGGGATTAATTAATTCACCCCTCCACTTT.

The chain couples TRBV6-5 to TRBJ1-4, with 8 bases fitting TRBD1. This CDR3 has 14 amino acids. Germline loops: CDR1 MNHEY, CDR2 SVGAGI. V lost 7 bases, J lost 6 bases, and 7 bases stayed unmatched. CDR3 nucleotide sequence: TGTGCCAGCAATTTACAGGGACAGGATGAAAAACTGTTTTTT. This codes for CASNLQGQDEKLFF.

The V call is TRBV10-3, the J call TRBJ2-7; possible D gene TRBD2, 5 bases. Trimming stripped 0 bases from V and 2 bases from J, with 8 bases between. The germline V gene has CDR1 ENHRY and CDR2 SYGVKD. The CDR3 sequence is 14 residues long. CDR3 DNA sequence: TGTGCCATCAGTGAGTCTAGCGCTGCCTACGAGCAGTACTTC. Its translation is CAISESSAAYEQYF.

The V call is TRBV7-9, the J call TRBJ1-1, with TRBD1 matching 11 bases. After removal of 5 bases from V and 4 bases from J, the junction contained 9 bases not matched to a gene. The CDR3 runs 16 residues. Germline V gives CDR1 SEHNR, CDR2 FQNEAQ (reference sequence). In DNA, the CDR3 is TGTGCCAGCAGCCTGTGGACAGGGGGCCCGGGCACTGAAGCTTTCTTT. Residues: CASSLWTGGPGTEAFF.

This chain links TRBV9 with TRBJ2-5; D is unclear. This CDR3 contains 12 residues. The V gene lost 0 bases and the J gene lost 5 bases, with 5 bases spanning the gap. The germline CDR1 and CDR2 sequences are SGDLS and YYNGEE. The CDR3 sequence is CASSVDRETQYF. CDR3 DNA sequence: TGTGCCAGCAGCGTAGATCGGGAGACCCAGTACTTC.

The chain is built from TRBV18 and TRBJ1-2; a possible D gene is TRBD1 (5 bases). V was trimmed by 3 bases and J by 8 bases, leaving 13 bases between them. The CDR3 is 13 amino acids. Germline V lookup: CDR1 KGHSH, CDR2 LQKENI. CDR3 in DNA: TGTGCCAGCTCACCCGGCAGGGCTGGAGGCTACACCTTC. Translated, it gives CASSPGRAGGYTF. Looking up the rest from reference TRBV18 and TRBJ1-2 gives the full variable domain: NAGVMQNPRHLVRRRGQEARLRCSPMKGHSHVYWYRQLPEEGLKFMVYLQKENIIDESGMPKERFSAEFPKEGPSILRIQQVVRGDSAAYFCASSPGRAGGYTFGSGTRLTVV.

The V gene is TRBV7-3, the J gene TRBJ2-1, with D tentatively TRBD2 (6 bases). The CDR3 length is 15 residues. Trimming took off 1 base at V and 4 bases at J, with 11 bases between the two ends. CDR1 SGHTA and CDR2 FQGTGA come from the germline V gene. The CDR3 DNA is TGTGCCAGCAGCTTAAATAGCGGCCCTTACAATGAGCAGTTCTTC. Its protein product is CASSLNSGPYNEQFF.

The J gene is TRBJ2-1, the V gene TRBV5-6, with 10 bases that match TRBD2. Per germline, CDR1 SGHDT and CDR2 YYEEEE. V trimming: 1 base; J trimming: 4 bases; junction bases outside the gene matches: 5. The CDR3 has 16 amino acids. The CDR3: CASSLTGLAVYNEQFF. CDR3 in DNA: TGTGCCAGCAGCTTGACAGGACTAGCGGTATACAATGAGCAGTTCTTC.

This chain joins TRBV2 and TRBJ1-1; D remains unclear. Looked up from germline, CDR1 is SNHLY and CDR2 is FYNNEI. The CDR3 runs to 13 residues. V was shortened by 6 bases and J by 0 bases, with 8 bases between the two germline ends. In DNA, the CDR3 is TGTGCCAGCAGATCGGGTCTGAACACTGAAGCTTTCTTT. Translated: CASRSGLNTEAFF.

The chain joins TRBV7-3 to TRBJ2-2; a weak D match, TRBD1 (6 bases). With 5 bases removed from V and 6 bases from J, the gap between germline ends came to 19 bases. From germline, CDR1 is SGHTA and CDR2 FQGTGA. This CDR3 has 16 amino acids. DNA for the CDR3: TGTGCCAGCAGCCCGGGGCCAGGGGTCTTGTCCGGGGAGCTGTTTTTT. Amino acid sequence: CASSPGPGVLSGELFF.

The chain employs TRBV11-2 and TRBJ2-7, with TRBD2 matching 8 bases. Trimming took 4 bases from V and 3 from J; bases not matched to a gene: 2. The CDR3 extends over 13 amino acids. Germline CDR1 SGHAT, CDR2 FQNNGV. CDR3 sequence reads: CASSYGTSYEQYF. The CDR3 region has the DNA TGTGCCAGCAGCTATGGGACTAGCTACGAGCAGTACTTC.

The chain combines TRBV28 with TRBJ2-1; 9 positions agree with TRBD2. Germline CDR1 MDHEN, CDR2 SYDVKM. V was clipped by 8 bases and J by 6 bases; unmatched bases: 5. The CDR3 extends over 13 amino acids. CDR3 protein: CASGSGSTNEQFF. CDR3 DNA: TGTGCCAGCGGTAGCGGGAGCACCAATGAGCAGTTCTTC.

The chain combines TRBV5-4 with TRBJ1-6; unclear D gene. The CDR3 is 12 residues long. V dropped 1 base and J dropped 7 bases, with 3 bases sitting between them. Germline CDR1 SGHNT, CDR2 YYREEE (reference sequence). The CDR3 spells CASSLLNSPLHF. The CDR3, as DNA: TGTGCCAGCAGCTTGCTCAATTCACCCCTCCACTTT. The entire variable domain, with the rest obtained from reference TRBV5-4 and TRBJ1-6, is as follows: ETGVTQSPTHLIKTRGQQVTLRCSSQSGHNTVSWYQQALGQGPQFIFQYYREEENGRGNFPPRFSGLQFPNYSSELNVNALELDDSALYLCASSLLNSPLHFGNGTRLTVT.

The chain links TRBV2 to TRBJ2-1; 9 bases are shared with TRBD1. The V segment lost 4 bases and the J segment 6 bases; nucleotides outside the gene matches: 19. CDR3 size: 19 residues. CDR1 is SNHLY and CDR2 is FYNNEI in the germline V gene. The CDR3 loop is CASSGRWGTGIIVGNEQFF. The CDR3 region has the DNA TGTGCCAGCAGTGGAAGGTGGGGGACAGGGATAATAGTGGGCAATGAGCAGTTCTTC.

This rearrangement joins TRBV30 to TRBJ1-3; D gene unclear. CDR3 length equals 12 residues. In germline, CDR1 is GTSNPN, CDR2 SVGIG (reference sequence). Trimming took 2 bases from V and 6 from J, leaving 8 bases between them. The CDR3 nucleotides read TGTGCCTGGAGTATAAGAGAAAACACCATATATTTT. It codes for CAWSIRENTIYF.

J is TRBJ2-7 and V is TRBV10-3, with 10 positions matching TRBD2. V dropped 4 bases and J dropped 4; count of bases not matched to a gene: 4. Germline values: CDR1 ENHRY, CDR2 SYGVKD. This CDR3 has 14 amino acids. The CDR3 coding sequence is TGTGCCATCAGTGGTACTAGCGGGAATTACGAGCAGTACTTC. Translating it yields CAISGTSGNYEQYF.

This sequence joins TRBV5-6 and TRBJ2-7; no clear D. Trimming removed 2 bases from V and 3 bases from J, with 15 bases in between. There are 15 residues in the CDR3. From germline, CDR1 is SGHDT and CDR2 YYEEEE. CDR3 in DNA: TGTGCCAGCAGCTTAGACGGAACACAGATCTACGAGCAGTACTTC. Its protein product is CASSLDGTQIYEQYF.

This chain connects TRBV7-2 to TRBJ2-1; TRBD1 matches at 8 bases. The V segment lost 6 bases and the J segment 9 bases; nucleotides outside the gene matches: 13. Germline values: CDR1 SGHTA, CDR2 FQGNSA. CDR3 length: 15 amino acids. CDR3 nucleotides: TGTGCCAGCAGACTCGCAGGACAGGGTCAAATTGAGCAGTTCTTC. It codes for CASRLAGQGQIEQFF.

The CDR3 protein is CASSLALGAVGTDTQYF. The CDR3 DNA sequence: TGTGCCAGCAGCTTGGCCTTGGGGGCGGTGGGAACAGATACGCAGTATTTT. V and J are TRBV5-6 and TRBJ2-3, with D perhaps matching TRBD1 (6 bases). The CDR3 runs 17 residues. CDR1 and CDR2 (germline): SGHDT, YYEEEE. V was trimmed by 0 bases and J by 3 bases, leaving 17 bases between them.

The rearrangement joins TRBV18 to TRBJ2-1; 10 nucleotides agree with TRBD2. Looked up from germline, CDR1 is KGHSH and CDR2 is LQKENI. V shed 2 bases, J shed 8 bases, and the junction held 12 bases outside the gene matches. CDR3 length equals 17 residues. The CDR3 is CASSPSILAGVRHEQFF. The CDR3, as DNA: TGTGCCAGCTCACCATCGATTCTAGCGGGAGTTCGTCATGAGCAGTTCTTC.

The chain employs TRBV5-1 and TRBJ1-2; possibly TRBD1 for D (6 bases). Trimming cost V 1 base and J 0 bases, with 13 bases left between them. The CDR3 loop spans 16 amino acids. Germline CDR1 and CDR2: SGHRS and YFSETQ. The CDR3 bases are TGCGCCAGCAGCTTGTGGACCAGGGGTGCTAACTATGGCTACACCTTC. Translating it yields CASSLWTRGANYGYTF.